This T cell receptor beta chain appears in the sequencing data of a study of long-term antiretroviral therapy in people with HIV. On this clone: The antigen is undetermined.

This CDR3 region has 14 residues. Trimming pared 1 base from V and 7 bases from J, leaving 11 bases between. CDR1 and CDR2 from the germline V gene are LNHNV and YYDKDF (reference sequence). Study-level findings and limits: The blood, collected between about 2003 and 2017, was possibly taken under older ART regimens. Within the repertoire, clones expanded before ART were dominant at all time points. An increase in diversity followed ART, yet levels stayed below transplant donor controls.

At the survey level, the v3.0 immunoSEQ assay was run. Data came from immunoSEQ multiplex PCR; TCRdb stores just in-frame clones and leaves some out. In the table there are approximately 22,000 clones, about 79% of which are singletons. V and J are TRBV15 and TRBJ1-5, with D possibly matching TRBD1 (5 bases). The input for sequencing was unsorted PBMCs, taken 3 years after starting antiretroviral therapy. The receptor was isolated from a man aged 45-60 years with HIV. As DNA, the CDR3 is TGTGCCACCAGCAGAGTATTGGGGGACCAGCCCCAGCATTTT. It translates to CATSRVLGDQPQHF. Drawing the rest from reference TRBV15 and TRBJ1-5, the complete variable domain is DAMVIQNPRYQVTQFGKPVTLSCSQTLNHNVMYWYQQKSSQAPKLLFHYYDKDFNNEADTPDNFQSRRPNTSFCFLDIRSPGLGDTAMYLCATSRVLGDQPQHFGDGTRLSIL.